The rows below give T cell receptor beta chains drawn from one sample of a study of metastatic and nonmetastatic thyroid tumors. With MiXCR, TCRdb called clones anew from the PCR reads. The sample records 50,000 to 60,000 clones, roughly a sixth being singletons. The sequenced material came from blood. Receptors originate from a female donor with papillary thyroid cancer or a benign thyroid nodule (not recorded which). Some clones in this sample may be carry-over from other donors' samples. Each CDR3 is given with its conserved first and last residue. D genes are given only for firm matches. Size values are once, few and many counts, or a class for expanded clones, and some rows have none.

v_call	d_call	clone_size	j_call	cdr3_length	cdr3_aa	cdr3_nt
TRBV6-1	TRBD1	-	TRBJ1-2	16	CASSLTGGQGVYGYTF	TGTGCCAGCAGTCTAACTGGTGGACAGGGTGTATATGGCTACACCTTC
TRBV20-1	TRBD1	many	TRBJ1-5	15	CSAQGQGMSNQPQHF	TGCAGTGCTCAAGGACAGGGCATGAGCAATCAGCCCCAGCATTTT
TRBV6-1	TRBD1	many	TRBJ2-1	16	CASSPKPGQGAHEQFF	TGTGCCAGCAGTCCGAAACCGGGACAGGGGGCCCATGAGCAGTTCTTC
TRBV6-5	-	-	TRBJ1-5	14	CASSYDRGNQPQHF	TGTGCCAGCAGTTACGACCGGGGCAATCAGCCCCAGCATTTT
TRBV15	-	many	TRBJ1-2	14	CATSRDGHPYGYTF	TGTGCCACCAGCAGAGATGGACACCCATATGGCTACACCTTC
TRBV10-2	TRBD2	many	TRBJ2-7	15	CASSEPGEGRFEQYF	TGCGCCAGCAGTGAGCCCGGGGAGGGTAGGTTCGAGCAGTACTTC
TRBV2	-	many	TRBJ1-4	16	CASSEEGGRENEKLFF	TGTGCCAGCAGTGAAGAGGGGGGACGGGAGAATGAAAAACTGTTTTTT
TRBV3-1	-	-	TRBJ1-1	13	CASSRGGFTEAFF	TGTGCCAGCAGCCGAGGGGGATTCACTGAAGCTTTCTTT
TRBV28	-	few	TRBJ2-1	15	CASSLCRWKVGEQFF	TGTGCCAGCAGTTTATGTCGGTGGAAGGTCGGTGAGCAGTTCTTC
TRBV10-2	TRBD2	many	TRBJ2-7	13	CATRSGTNYEQYF	TGCGCCACCAGATCCGGGACTAACTACGAGCAGTACTTC
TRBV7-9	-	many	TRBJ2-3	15	CASSPRLSSTDTQYF	TGTGCCAGCAGCCCCCGACTCTCTAGCACAGATACGCAGTATTTT